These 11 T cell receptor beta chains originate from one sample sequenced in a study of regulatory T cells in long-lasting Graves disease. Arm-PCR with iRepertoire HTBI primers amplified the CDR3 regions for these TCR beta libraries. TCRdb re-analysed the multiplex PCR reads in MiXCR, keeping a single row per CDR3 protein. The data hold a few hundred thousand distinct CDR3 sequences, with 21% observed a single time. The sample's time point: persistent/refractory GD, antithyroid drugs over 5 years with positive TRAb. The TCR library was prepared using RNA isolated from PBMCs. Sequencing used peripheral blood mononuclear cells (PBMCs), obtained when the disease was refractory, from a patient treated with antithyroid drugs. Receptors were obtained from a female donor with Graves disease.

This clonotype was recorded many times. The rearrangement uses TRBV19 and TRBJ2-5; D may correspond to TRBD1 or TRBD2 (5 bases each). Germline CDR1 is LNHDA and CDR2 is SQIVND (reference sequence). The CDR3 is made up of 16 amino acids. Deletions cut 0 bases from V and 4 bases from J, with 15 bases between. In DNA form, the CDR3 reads TGTGCCAGTAGTATAGATCTAAGACCCGGGGCAGAGACCCAGTACTTC. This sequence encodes CASSIDLRPGAETQYF.

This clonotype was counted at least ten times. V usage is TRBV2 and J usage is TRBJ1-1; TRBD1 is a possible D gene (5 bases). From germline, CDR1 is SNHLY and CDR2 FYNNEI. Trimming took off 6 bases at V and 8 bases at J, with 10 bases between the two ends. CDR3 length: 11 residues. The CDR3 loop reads CASRDGTEAFF. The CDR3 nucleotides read TGTGCCAGCAGGGACGGGACCGAAGCTTTCTTT.

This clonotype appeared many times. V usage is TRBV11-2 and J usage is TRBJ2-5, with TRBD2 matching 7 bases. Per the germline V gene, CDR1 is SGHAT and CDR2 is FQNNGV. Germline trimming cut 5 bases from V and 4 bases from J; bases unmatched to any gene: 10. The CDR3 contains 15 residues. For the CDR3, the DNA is TGTGCCAGCAGCGAAAAAACGGGGGGTCGAGAGACCCAGTACTTC. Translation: CASSEKTGGRETQYF.

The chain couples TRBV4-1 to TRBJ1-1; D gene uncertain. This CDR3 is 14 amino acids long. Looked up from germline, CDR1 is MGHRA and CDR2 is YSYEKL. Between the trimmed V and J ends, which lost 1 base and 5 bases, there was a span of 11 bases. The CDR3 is CASSQAGNGTEAFF. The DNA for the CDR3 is TGCGCCAGCAGCCAAGCCGGCAATGGGACTGAAGCTTTCTTT.

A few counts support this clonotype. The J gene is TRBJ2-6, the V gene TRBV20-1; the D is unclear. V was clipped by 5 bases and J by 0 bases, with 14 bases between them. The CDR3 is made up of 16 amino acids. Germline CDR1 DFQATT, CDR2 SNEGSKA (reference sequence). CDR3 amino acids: CSAPKRRLSGANVLTF. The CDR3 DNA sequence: TGCAGTGCTCCTAAGAGGCGACTCTCTGGGGCCAACGTCCTGACTTTC.

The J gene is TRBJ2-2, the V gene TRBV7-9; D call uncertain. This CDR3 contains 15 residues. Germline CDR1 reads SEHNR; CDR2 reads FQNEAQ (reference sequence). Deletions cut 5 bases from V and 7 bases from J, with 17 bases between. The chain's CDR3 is CASSKWADKYGELFF. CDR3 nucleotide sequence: TGTGCCAGCAGCAAATGGGCCGACAAGTACGGGGAGCTGTTTTTT. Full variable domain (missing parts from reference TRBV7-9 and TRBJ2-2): DTGVSQNPRHKITKRGQNVTFRCDPISEHNRLYWYRQTLGQGPEFLTYFQNEAQLEKSRLLSDRFSAERPKGSFSTLEIQRTEQGDSAMYLCASSKWADKYGELFFGEGSRLTVL.

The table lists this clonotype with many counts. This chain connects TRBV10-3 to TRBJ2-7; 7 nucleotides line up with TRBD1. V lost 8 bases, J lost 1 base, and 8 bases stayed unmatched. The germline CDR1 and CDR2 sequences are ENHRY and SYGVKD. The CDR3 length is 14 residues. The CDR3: CAIGNTGVSYEQYF. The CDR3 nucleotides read TGTGCCATCGGCAATACAGGGGTTTCCTACGAGCAGTACTTC.

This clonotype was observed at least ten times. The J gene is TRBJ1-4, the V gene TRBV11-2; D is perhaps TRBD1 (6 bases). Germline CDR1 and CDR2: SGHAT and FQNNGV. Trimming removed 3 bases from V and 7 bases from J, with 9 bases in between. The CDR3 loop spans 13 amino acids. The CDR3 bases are TGTGCCAGCAGCTTGGGACATCCTGAAAAACTGTTTTTT. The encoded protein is CASSLGHPEKLFF.

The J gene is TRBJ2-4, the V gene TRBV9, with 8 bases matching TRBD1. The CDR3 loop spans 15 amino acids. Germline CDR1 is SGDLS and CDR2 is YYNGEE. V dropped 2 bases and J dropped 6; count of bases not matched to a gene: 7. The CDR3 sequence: CASSVTGTGGNIQYF. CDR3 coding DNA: TGTGCCAGCAGCGTCACCGGGACAGGCGGAAACATTCAGTACTTC.

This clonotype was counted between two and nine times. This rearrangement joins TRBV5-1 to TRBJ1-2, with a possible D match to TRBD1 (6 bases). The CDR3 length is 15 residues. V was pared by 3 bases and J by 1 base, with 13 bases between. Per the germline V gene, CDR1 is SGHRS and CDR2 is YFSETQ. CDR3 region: CASSSDSRSNYGYTF. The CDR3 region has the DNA TGCGCCAGCAGCTCGGACAGCAGGAGTAACTATGGCTACACCTTC.

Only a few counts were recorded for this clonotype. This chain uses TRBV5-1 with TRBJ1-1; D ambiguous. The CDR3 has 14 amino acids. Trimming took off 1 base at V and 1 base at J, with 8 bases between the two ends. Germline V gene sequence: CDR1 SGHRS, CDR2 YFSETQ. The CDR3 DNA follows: TGCGCCAGCAGCTTGTGGCAAAGGAACACTGAAGCTTTCTTT. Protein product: CASSLWQRNTEAFF.